Included here is one T cell receptor (beta chain) sequence, with context. Its antigen is unknown. Per-base qualities were not stored, and no clone one base away is much larger. The sample is drawn from a study of blood T cell repertoires in COVID-19 (dated by TCRdb to between 2020 and 2021). Concerning the study at large: Samples from collaborators originated in the United States, Italy and Spain and spanned both the acute and convalescent phases of COVID-19. The prospective study material was composed of cDNA or gDNA derived from T cells, B-cell-depleted T cells, or PBMCs. The dataset comprised deeply sampled blood TCRbeta repertoires from subjects exposed to, actively infected with, or recovered from COVID-19. The repertoires were released in a freely available public database intended as a resource for research on the immune response to SARS-CoV-2. The samples were drawn from two sources: the first 160 participants of the ongoing ImmuneRACE study, and 1,000 to 1,500 subjects contributed by 6 global collaborators. Nearly every sample came with metadata listing a de-identified subject ID, COVID-19 status, age in years and sex. Where available, HLA class I and class II types were taken from metadata supplied by the sample provider and were not determined by assay-based typing. General study outcomes and caveats: Clinical and demographic metadata were provided uncurated, with the amount varying by source and participant.

TCRbeta CDR3 regions were amplified from genomic DNA using the immunoSEQ Assay, a bias-controlled multiplex PCR. Concerning the study's data processing: The number of nucleated cells in each sample was estimated from the amplification of reference gene primers within the assay. To quantify the absolute abundance of each unique TCRbeta CDR3 rearrangement, sequence reads were collapsed and filtered. Productive Simpson clonality was computed per sample as the square root of Simpson's diversity index over productive rearrangements. The clones in this table, taken by TCRdb from immuneACCESS, are in-frame only. Not every clone is retained; where verified, under half of the shortfall comes from an unresolved V gene, and the cause of the rest is unknown. For V, J and clone size, that table is used; D and trimming come from the DNA. The sample table holds over 120,000 clones, of which roughly 89% were seen once. Together, the top ten hold around 2.9% of the sample.

Sequences MGHRA (CDR1) and YSYEKL (CDR2) are obtained from the germline V gene. V is cut back by 0 bases and J by 3 bases, with 10 bases in the junction unmatched. The CDR3 holds 17 amino acids from the cysteine to the phenylalanine. Solely the CDR3 DNA is kept, with 51 bases framed from the first base. Collaborating institutions collected whole blood in K2EDTA tubes following their own protocols. For TCRbeta analysis, collaborators shipped samples as frozen whole blood, isolated PBMCs, or DNA extracted from either of those sample types. The sample comprised peripheral blood. The chain is assembled from TRBV4-1 and TRBJ1-2; TRBD1 matches 7 bases in the middle. This clonotype was sampled from a man aged 55 to 70 with active or convalescent COVID-19. The nucleotide sequence is given as TGCGCCAGCAGCCAAGATGAGGAGGGGGCGATCTACTATGGCTACACCTTC. The resulting protein is CASSQDEEGAIYYGYTF.